A selection of T cell receptor beta chains follows, all from one sample in a study of technical replicates of blood from a handful of donors. Here immunoSEQ multiplex PCR was the method, and the copy in TCRdb shows in-frame clones only, minus some. The table records approximately 70,000 clones, roughly 91% of them present only once. Source material: T cells isolated from PBMCs. The receptors here all came from a human donor in good health. Some clones in this sample may be carry-over from other donors' samples. Each CDR3 is given with its conserved first and last residue. The D gene is left open where the match is weak. Some rows mark clone size as missing; the rest say once, few, many or name a class of expanded clone.

d_call	j_call	clone_size	v_call	cdr3_aa
.	TRBJ1-5	.	TRBV10-1	CASSRGLPNQPQHF
TRBD1	TRBJ1-5	.	TRBV19	CASRRTGPYSNQPQHF
.	TRBJ1-2	.	TRBV25-1	CASIGPKQGTSRGYTF
TRBD2	TRBJ2-7	.	TRBV7-9	CASSLGLAGGSYEQYF
.	TRBJ1-2	.	TRBV18	CASSPRVNRESGGYTF
TRBD2	TRBJ2-1	.	TRBV10-3	CAITSGASGGSTYNEQFF
TRBD1	TRBJ1-2	.	TRBV4-2	CASSQMVPGGNGYTF
TRBD1	TRBJ1-5	.	TRBV6-6	CASSNTGGSNQPQHF
TRBD1	TRBJ1-1	.	TRBV5-1	CASSYGTGNTEAFF
.	TRBJ2-5	.	TRBV19	CASSIDQGEETQYF
TRBD1	TRBJ1-2	.	TRBV19	CASSTGQGVFYGYTF
TRBD1	TRBJ2-5	.	TRBV5-1	CASSRQGRETQYF
.	TRBJ1-3	.	TRBV15	CATSSVPGARSGNTIYF
.	TRBJ2-4	.	TRBV7-2	CASSLGTVENIQYF
TRBD1	TRBJ2-5	.	TRBV7-9	CASSLEGRGFRETQYF
.	TRBJ1-4	few	TRBV5-4	CASSLGTAATNEKLFF
TRBD1	TRBJ1-1	.	TRBV6-5	CASSDSGGEAFF
.	TRBJ2-3	.	TRBV9	CASSDRTGLSTDTQYF
TRBD1	TRBJ1-5	once	TRBV10-3	CAIMQPGQGFNQPQHF
TRBD1	TRBJ2-7	.	TRBV6-1	CASSEALGTGSYEQYF
TRBD1	TRBJ2-1	.	TRBV15	CATSRVTGYYNEQFF
TRBD2	TRBJ2-5	.	TRBV4-2	CASSQGYGLAGAKGRETQYF
.	TRBJ1-2	.	TRBV15	CATSRDFGQPEHYGYTF
.	TRBJ2-5	.	TRBV6-1	CASTTGGAGRETQYF
TRBD1	TRBJ1-1	.	TRBV2	CASRQTGGFTEAFF
TRBD1	TRBJ1-1	.	TRBV5-1	CASSFGGQGTEAFF
TRBD1	TRBJ1-1	.	TRBV30	CAWSKDRVGTEAFF
TRBD1	TRBJ2-2	.	TRBV29-1	CSVEDLHRGTTGELFF
TRBD1	TRBJ2-1	.	TRBV14	CASSEHRGQYNEQFF
TRBD2	TRBJ2-7	.	TRBV5-5	CASSKRLAETYEQYF
.	TRBJ2-1	once	TRBV29-1	CSVEDSGSTNEQFF
TRBD1	TRBJ1-5	.	TRBV5-4	CASSRDRDQPQHF
.	TRBJ1-2	.	TRBV2	CANREDSYGYTF
.	TRBJ2-5	.	TRBV7-9	CASSLAAGPETQYF
.	TRBJ1-3	.	TRBV11-2	CASSDRGAMGGATIYF
.	TRBJ1-2	.	TRBV9	CASSGGTNYNYGYTF
.	TRBJ2-7	.	TRBV5-1	CASRMLQGYEQYF
TRBD2	TRBJ2-2	.	TRBV6-4	CASSVSGGNTGELFF
TRBD1	TRBJ2-1	.	TRBV10-3	CAISETGAFYNEQFF
.	TRBJ2-2	.	TRBV27	CASSLSRVDSPGELFF
.	TRBJ2-1	.	TRBV30	CAWSVNSYNEQFF
.	TRBJ1-6	.	TRBV19	CASSITRGTNSPLHF
TRBD2	TRBJ2-2	.	TRBV15	CATSRDYHPAGAGELFF
.	TRBJ2-6	.	TRBV5-6	CASRNRRGASGANVLTF
.	TRBJ1-1	.	TRBV19	CASSIGQNTEAFF
.	TRBJ2-5	.	TRBV6-5	CASSYSGGELETQYF
TRBD1	TRBJ1-1	few	TRBV5-1	CASRLIPGQGSQPSNTEAFF
TRBD2	TRBJ2-7	.	TRBV6-5	CASHTEASGSYEQYF
.	TRBJ2-7	once	TRBV2	CASGTWIYEQYF
TRBD1	TRBJ1-1	.	TRBV2	CASNPDRGIFEAFF